The clone carrying this T cell receptor (beta chain) was detected a few times. The antigen is unknown. This sample stems from a study of OX40 agonist ivuxolimab in advanced cancers. After removal of 1 base from V and 3 bases from J, the junction contained 7 bases not matched to a gene. Looked up from germline, CDR1 is PRHDT and CDR2 is FYEKMQ (reference sequence). The CDR3 runs 16 residues. Broader study findings: Both CD4+ and CD8+ T cell populations in blood had undergone clonal expansion by week 6 at 0.1 to 3.0 mg/kg. It was not determined which antigens were specifically recognized by the peripheral T cells that had undergone clonal expansion.

Clones were sequenced by immunoSEQ multiplex PCR, and TCRdb holds only the in-frame ones, with some missing. Of approximately 49,000 clones in the sample, 85% are singletons; the top ten hold about 9.8%. Material: CD4+ or CD8+ T cells sorted from blood, obtained in a trial of the OX40 agonist ivuxolimab. The V and J genes are TRBV13 and TRBJ2-7; 9 bases agree with TRBD1. The TCR was taken from an adult with an advanced solid tumor such as melanoma, head and neck, liver or kidney cancer. DNA for the CDR3: TGTGCCAGCAGCTTAGCTCTAGGACAGGGGAGCTACGAGCAGTACTTC. As protein: CASSLALGQGSYEQYF.